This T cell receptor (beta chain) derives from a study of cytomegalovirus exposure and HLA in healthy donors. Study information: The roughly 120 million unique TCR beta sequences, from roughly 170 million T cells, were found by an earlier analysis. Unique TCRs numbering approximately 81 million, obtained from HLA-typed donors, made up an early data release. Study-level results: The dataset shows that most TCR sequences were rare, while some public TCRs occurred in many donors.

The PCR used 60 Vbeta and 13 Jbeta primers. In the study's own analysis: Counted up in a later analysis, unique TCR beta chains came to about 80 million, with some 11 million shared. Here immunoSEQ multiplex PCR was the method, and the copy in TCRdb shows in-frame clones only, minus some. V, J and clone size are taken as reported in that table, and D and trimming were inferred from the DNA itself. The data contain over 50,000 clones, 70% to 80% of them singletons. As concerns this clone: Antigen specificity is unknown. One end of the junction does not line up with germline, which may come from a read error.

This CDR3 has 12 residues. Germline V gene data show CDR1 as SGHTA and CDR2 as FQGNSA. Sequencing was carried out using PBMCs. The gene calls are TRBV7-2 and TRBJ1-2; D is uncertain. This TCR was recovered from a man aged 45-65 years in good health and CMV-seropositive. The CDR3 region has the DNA TGTGCCAGCAGCTTAACACAGTATGACTACACCTTC. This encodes CASSLTQYDYTF. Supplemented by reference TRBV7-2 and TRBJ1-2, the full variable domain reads GAGVSQSPSNKVTEKGKDVELRCDPISGHTALYWYRQSLGQGLEFLIYFQGNSAPDKSGLPSDRFSAERTGGSVSTLTIQRTQQEDSAVYLCASSLTQYDYTFGSGTRLTVV.